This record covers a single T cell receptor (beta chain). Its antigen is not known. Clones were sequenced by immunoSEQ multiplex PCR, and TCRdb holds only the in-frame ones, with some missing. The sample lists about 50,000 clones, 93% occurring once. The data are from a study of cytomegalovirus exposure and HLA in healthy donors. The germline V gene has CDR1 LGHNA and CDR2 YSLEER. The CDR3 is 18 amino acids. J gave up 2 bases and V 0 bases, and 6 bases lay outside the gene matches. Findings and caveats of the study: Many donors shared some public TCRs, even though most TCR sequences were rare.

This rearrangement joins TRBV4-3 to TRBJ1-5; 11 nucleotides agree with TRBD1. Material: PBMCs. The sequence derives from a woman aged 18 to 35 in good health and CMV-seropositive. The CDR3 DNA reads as TGCGCCAGCAGCCAAGATTGGACAGGGGGCGCGGGCAATCAGCCCCAGCATTTT. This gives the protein CASSQDWTGGAGNQPQHF.